The rows below give T cell receptor beta chains drawn from one sample of a study of blood T cell repertoires in COVID-19. Sequenced by immunoSEQ multiplex PCR; TCRdb stores in-frame clones only, minus some. The top ten clones hold 13% of a sample with roughly 160,000 clones, over 80% of them seen once. The sample comprised PBMCs or T cells enriched from blood (not recorded which). Every receptor here comes from a woman aged 55 to 70 who had recovered from COVID-19. Each CDR3 is given with its conserved first and last residue.

cdr3_aa: CASSPNPDRAIYTEAFF; v_call: TRBV6-6; cdr3_length: 17
cdr3_aa: CASSLDRGAGELFF; v_call: TRBV11-3; cdr3_length: 14
cdr3_aa: CASSLAPSGTSGRDDNEQFF; v_call: TRBV23-1; cdr3_length: 20
cdr3_aa: CASSPAGASGFKLFF; v_call: TRBV18; cdr3_length: 15
cdr3_aa: CAWSVRAGYEQYF; v_call: TRBV30; cdr3_length: 13
cdr3_aa: CASSEEGIPSYEQYF; v_call: TRBV5-5; cdr3_length: 15
cdr3_aa: CASSPPPGAPHEQFF; v_call: TRBV7-9; cdr3_length: 15
cdr3_aa: CASSPGQGRVDEQYF; v_call: TRBV7-3; cdr3_length: 15
cdr3_aa: CASSRRQGSSYNSPLHF; v_call: TRBV28; cdr3_length: 17
cdr3_aa: CASSATGMDNSPLHF; v_call: TRBV5-1; cdr3_length: 15
cdr3_aa: CSVSYTSGATEAFF; v_call: TRBV29-1; cdr3_length: 14
cdr3_aa: CASSPGTVYGYTF; v_call: TRBV11-2; cdr3_length: 13
cdr3_aa: CATSRDGRGDGYTF; v_call: TRBV15; cdr3_length: 14
cdr3_aa: CASSFEGAYSYEQYF; v_call: TRBV7-9; cdr3_length: 15
cdr3_aa: CASSGGRGDEQFF; v_call: TRBV19; cdr3_length: 13
cdr3_aa: CASSPNRGKETQYF; v_call: TRBV7-3; cdr3_length: 14
cdr3_aa: CASSFGLVYNEQFF; v_call: TRBV28; cdr3_length: 14
cdr3_aa: CASSRGQGGGTDTQYF; v_call: TRBV7-9; cdr3_length: 16
cdr3_aa: CASSLTRDRNTGELFF; v_call: TRBV7-3; cdr3_length: 16
cdr3_aa: CASSYSAGSYNEQFF; v_call: TRBV6-5; cdr3_length: 15
cdr3_aa: CASSLSGTSGRGNEQFF; v_call: TRBV3-1/TRBV3-2; cdr3_length: 17
cdr3_aa: CASSSDRGEKLFF; v_call: TRBV4-2; cdr3_length: 13
cdr3_aa: CASSLVSLAKNIQYF; v_call: TRBV5-6; cdr3_length: 15
cdr3_aa: CAWSPRDPGNTIYF; v_call: TRBV30; cdr3_length: 14
cdr3_aa: CACGEGGTANEKLFF; v_call: TRBV6-5; cdr3_length: 15
cdr3_aa: CASSYNQGNTEAFF; v_call: TRBV27; cdr3_length: 14
cdr3_aa: CASRVDRGRSDTQYF; v_call: TRBV7-2; cdr3_length: 15
cdr3_aa: CAWSVSIQETQYF; v_call: TRBV30; cdr3_length: 13
cdr3_aa: CASGGSGANVLTF; v_call: TRBV6-5; cdr3_length: 13
cdr3_aa: CASSLKGVDAYEQYF; v_call: TRBV5-6; cdr3_length: 15
cdr3_aa: CASSDPRQGNTEAFF; v_call: TRBV5-1; cdr3_length: 15
cdr3_aa: CASSQDSRTGNSPLHF; v_call: TRBV4-1; cdr3_length: 16
cdr3_aa: CASSLSGANVLTF; v_call: TRBV12-3/TRBV12-4; cdr3_length: 13
cdr3_aa: CASSLDRHYGYTF; v_call: TRBV7-2; cdr3_length: 13
cdr3_aa: CASSSSRLDSLINEQFF; v_call: TRBV7-2; cdr3_length: 17
cdr3_aa: CASSLTGVISGYTF; v_call: TRBV28; cdr3_length: 14
cdr3_aa: CASSPHPGTDNEKLFF; v_call: TRBV18; cdr3_length: 16
cdr3_aa: CASSLQGYEQYF; v_call: TRBV7-9; cdr3_length: 12
cdr3_aa: CASSLGVGTEAFF; v_call: TRBV3-1/TRBV3-2; cdr3_length: 13
cdr3_aa: CASSSAEGRETQYF; v_call: TRBV5-1; cdr3_length: 14
cdr3_aa: CASSQDPQGNYGYTF; v_call: TRBV4-2; cdr3_length: 15
cdr3_aa: CASSLIWTGVSNEQFF; v_call: TRBV3-1/TRBV3-2; cdr3_length: 16